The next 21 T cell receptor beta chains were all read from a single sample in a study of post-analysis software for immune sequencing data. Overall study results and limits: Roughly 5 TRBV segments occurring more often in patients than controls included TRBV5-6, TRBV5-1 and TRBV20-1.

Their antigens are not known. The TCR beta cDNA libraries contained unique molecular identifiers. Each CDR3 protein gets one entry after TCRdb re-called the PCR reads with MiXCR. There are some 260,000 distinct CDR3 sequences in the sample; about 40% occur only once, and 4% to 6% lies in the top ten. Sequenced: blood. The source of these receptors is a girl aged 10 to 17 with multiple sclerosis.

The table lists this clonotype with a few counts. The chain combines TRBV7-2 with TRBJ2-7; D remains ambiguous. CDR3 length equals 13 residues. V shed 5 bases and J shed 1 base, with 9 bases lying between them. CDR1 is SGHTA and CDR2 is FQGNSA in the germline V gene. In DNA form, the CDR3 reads TGTGCCAGCAGCCCGTCGACTTCCTACGAGCAGTACTTC. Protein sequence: CASSPSTSYEQYF. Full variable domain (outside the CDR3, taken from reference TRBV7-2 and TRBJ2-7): GAGVSQSPSNKVTEKGKDVELRCDPISGHTALYWYRQSLGQGLEFLIYFQGNSAPDKSGLPSDRFSAERTGGSVSTLTIQRTQQEDSAVYLCASSPSTSYEQYFGPGTRLTVT.

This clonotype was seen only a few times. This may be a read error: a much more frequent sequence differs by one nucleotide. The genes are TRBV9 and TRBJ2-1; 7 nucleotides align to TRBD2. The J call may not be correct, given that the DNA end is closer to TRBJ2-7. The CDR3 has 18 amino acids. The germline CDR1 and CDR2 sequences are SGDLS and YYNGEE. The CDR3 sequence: CASSVGGSGLSSYNEQYF. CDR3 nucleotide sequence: TGTGCCAGCAGCGTAGGCGGTAGCGGGCTTAGCTCCTACAATGAGCAGTACTTC.

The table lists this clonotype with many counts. For the CDR3, the DNA is TGCAGTGCTATAGGGACAGCAAGCTCCTACGAGCAGTACTTC. As protein: CSAIGTASSYEQYF. J is TRBJ2-7 and V is TRBV20-1; 7 positions match TRBD1. Losses at the gene ends were 4 bases for V and 0 bases for J; bases not matched to a gene: 6. The germline V gene encodes CDR1 DFQATT and CDR2 SNEGSKA (reference sequence). The CDR3 contains 14 residues.

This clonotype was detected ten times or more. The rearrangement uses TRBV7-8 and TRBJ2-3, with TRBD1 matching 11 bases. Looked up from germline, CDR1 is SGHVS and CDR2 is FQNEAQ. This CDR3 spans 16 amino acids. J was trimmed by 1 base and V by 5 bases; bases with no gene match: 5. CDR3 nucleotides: TGTGCCAGCAGCCCTTGGACAGGGGGCCGCACAGATACGCAGTATTTT. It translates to CASSPWTGGRTDTQYF.

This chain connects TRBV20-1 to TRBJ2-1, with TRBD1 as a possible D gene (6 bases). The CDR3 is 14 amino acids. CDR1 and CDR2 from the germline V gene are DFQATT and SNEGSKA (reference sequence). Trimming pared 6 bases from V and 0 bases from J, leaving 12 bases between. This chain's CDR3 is CSAKDRNSYNEQFF. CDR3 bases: TGCAGTGCCAAGGACAGAAACTCCTACAATGAGCAGTTCTTC.

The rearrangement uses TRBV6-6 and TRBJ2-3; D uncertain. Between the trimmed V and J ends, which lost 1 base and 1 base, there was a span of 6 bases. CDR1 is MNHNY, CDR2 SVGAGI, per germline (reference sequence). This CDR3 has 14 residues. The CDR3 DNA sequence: TGTGCCAGCAGTTACTTGGCGGGCACAGATACGCAGTATTTT. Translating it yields CASSYLAGTDTQYF.

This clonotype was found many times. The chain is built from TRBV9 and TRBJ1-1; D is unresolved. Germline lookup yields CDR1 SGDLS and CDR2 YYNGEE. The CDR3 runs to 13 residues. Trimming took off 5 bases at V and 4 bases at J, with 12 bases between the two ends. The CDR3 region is CASSTGGSTEAFF. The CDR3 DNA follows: TGTGCCAGCAGTACGGGCGGGAGCACTGAAGCTTTCTTT.

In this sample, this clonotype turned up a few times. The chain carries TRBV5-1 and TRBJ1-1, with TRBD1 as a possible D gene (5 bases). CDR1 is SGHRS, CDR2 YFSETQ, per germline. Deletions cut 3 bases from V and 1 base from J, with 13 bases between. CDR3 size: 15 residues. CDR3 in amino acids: CASSSGTRENTEAFF. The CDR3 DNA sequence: TGCGCCAGCAGCTCAGGGACGCGGGAGAACACTGAAGCTTTCTTT. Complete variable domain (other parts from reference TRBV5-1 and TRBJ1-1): KAGVTQTPRYLIKTRGQQVTLSCSPISGHRSVSWYQQTPGQGLQFLFEYFSETQRNKGNFPGRFSGRQFSNSRSEMNVSTLELGDSALYLCASSSGTRENTEAFFGQGTRLTVV.

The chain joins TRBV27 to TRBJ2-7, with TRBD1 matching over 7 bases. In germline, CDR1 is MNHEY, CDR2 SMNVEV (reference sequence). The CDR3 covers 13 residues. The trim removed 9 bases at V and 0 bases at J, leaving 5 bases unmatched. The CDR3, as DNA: TGTGCCAGTCCACAGGGGAGCTCCTACGAGCAGTACTTC. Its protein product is CASPQGSSYEQYF.

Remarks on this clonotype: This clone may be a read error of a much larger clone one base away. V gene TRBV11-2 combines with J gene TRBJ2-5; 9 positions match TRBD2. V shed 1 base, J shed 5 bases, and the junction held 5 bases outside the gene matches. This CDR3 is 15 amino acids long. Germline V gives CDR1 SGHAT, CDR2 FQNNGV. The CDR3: CASSLGGGAGETQYF. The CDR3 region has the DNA TGTGCCAGCAGCTTAGGCGGGGGGGCTGGGGAGACCCAGTACTTC.

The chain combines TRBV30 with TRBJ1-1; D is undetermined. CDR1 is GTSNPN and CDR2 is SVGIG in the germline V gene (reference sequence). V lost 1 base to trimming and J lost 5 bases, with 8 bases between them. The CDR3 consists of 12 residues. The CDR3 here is CAWSDGQTEAFF. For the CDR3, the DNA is TGTGCCTGGAGTGACGGGCAGACTGAAGCTTTCTTT.

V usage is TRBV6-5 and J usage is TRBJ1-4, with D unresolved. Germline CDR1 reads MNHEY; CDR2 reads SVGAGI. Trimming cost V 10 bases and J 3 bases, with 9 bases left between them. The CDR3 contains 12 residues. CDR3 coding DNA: TGTGCCACCAGATCGCCTAATGAAAAACTGTTTTTT. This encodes CATRSPNEKLFF.

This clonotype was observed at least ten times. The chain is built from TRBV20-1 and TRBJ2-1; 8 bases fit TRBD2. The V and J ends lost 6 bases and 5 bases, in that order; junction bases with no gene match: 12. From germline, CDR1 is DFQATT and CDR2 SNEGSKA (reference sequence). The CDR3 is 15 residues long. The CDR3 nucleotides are TGCAGTGCACCCCGAGCGGGGGCCGGCAACAATGAGCAGTTCTTC. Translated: CSAPRAGAGNNEQFF.

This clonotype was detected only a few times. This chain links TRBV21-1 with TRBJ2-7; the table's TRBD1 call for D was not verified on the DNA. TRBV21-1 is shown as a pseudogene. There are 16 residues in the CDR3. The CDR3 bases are TGTGCCAGCAGCAAAGCATCGGGGGACAGCTCCTACGAGCAGTACTTC. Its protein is CASSKASGDSSYEQYF.

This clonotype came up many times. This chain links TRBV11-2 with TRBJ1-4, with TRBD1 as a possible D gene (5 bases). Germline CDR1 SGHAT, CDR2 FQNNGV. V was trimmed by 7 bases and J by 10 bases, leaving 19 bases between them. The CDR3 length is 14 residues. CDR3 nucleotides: TGTGCCAGCACCCAATCCGGGGGTAGCGGAAAACTGTTTTTT. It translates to CASTQSGGSGKLFF.

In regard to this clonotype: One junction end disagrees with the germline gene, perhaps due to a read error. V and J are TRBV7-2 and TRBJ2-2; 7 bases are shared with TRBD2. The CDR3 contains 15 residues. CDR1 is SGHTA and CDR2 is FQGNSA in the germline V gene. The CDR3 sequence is CANSFKAGETGELFF. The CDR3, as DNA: TGTGCCAACAGCTTTAAGGCGGGAGAAACCGGGGAGCTGTTTTTT.

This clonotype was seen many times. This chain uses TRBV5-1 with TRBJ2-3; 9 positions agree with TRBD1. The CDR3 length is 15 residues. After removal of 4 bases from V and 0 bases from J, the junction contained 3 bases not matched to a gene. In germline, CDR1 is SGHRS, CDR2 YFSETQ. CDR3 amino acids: CASSGGTGSTDTQYF. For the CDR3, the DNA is TGCGCCAGCAGCGGCGGGACAGGGAGCACAGATACGCAGTATTTT.

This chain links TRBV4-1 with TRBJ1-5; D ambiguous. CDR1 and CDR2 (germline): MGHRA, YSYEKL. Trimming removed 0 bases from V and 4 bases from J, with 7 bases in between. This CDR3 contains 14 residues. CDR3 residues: CASSQDPANQPQHF. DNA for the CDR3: TGCGCCAGCAGCCAAGATCCAGCGAATCAGCCCCAGCATTTT.

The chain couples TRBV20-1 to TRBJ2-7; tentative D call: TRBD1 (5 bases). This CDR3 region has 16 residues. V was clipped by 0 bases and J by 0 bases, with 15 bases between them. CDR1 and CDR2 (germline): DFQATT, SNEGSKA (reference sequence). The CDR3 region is CSARDRQTATSYEQYF. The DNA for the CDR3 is TGCAGTGCTAGAGATCGGCAGACAGCAACCTCCTACGAGCAGTACTTC.

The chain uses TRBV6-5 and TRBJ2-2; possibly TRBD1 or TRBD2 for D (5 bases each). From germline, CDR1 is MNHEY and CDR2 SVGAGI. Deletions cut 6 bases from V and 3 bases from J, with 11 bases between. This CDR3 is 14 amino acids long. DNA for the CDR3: TGTGCCAGCAGATGGGACGGTGACACCGGGGAGCTGTTTTTT. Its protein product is CASRWDGDTGELFF.

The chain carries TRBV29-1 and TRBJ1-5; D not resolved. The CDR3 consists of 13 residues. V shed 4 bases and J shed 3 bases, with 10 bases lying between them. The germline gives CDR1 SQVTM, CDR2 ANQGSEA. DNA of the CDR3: TGCAGCGTTGGCGACGGTTCCAATCAGCCCCAGCATTTT. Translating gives CSVGDGSNQPQHF.